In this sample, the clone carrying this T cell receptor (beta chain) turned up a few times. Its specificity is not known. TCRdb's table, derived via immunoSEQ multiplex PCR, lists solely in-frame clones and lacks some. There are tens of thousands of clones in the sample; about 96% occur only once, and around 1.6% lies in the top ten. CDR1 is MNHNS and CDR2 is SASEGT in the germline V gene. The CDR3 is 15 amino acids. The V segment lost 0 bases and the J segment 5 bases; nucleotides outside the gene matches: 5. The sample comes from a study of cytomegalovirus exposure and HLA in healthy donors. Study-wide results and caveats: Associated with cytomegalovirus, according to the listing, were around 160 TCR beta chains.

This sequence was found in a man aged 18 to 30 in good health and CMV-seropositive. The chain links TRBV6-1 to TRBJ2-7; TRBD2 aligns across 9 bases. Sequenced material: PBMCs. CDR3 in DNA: TGTGCCAGCAGTGAAGCGACTGGGACTAGCAACGAGCAGTACTTC. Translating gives CASSEATGTSNEQYF.